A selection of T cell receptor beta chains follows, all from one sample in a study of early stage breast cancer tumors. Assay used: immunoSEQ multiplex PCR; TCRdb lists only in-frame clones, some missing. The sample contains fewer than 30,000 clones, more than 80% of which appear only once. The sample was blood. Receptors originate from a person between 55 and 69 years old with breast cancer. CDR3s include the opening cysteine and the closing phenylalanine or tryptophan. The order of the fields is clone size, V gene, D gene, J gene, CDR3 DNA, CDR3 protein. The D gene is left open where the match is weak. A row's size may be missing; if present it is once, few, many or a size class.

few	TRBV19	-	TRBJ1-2	TGTGCCAGTAGAATTCGGCAGGGAGGTTATGGCTACACCTTC	CASRIRQGGYGYTF
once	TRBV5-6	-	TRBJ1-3	TGTGCCAGCAGCTTGCCAGGGCAGAGCTCTGGAAACACCATATATTTT	CASSLPGQSSGNTIYF
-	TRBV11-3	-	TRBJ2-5	TGTGCCAGCAGCTTAGATCCTATAGCAGCCCAAGAGACCCAGTACTTC	CASSLDPIAAQETQYF
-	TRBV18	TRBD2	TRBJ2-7	TGTGCCAGCTCACCATTAGCGGGAGGTCCCTACGAGCAGTACTTC	CASSPLAGGPYEQYF
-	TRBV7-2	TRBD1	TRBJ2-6	TGTGCCAGTCGGACAGGGGGGTCTGGGGCCAACGTCCTGACTTTC	CASRTGGSGANVLTF
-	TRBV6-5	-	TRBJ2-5	TGTGCCAGCAGTTACTGGGGGCAGGGGAGAGAGACCCAGTACTTC	CASSYWGQGRETQYF
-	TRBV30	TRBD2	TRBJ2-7	TGTGCCTGGACATGGCCGGGGGGAACCTACGAGCAGTACTTC	CAWTWPGGTYEQYF
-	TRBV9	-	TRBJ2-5	TGTGCCAGCAGCGTAGGGGTTAGCAACTCAGAGACCCAGTACTTC	CASSVGVSNSETQYF
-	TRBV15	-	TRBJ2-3	TGTGCCACCAGCGGGATAGGGGCGGGGAGCACAGATACGCAGTATTTT	CATSGIGAGSTDTQYF
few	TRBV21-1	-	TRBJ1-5	TGTGCCAGCAGCGGTCTGTTACTCAATCAGCCCCAGCATTTT	CASSGLLLNQPQHF
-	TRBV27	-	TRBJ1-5	TGTGCCAGCAGTGACCTACAGGGAAATCAGCCCCAGCATTTT	CASSDLQGNQPQHF
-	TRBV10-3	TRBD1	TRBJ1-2	TGTGCCATCAGTGCCCAGGGACAGGGATATGGCTACACCTTC	CAISAQGQGYGYTF
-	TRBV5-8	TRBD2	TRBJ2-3	TGTGCCAGCATGCACACCGCGCTAGCGGGATTGGCAGATACGCAGTATTTT	CASMHTALAGLADTQYF
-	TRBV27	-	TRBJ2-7	TGTGCCAGCAGTTTGAGGAGCGTCGGCGTGGGAGTAATCGCCGAGCAGTACTTC	CASSLRSVGVGVIAEQYF
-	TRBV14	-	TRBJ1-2	TGTGCCAGCAGCGCACAGAGAGACTATGGCTACACCTTC	CASSAQRDYGYTF